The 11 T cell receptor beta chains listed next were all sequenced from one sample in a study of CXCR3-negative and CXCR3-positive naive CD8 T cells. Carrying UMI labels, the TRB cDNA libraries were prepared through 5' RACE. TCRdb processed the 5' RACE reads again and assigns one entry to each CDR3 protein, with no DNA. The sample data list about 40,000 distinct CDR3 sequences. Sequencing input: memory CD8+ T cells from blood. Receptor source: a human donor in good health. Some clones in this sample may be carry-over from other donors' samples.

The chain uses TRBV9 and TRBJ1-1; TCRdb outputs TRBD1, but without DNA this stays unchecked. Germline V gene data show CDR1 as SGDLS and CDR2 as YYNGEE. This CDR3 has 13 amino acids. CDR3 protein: CASSAGQGTEAFF.

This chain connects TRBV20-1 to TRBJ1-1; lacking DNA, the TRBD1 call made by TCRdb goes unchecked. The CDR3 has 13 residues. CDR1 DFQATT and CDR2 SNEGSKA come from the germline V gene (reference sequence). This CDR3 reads CSARKGENTEAFF.

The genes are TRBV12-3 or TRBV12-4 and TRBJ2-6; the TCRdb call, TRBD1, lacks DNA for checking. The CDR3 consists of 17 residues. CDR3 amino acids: CASSYPPGEPRANVLTF.

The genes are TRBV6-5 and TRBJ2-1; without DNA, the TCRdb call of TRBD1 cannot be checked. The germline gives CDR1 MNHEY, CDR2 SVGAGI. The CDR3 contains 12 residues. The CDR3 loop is CASSHRGNEQFF.

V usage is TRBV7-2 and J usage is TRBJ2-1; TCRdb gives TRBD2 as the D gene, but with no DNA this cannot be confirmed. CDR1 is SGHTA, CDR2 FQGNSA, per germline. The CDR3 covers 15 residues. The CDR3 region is CASSLSAGVYNEQFF.

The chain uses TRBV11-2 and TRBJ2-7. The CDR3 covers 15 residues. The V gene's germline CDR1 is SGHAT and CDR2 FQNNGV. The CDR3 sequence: CASSLDRNFAYEQYF.

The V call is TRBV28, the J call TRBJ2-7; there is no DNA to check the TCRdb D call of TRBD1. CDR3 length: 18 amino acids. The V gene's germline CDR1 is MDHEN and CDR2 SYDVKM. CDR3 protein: CASSPPTTGGPRSYEQYF.

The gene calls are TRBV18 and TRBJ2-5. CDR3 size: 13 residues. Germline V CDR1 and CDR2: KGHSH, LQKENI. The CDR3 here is CASSPPPGETQYF.

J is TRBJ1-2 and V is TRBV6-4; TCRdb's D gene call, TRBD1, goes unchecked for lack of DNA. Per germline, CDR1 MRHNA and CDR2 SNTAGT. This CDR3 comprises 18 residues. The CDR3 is CASSDDPSTGSPMDGYTF.

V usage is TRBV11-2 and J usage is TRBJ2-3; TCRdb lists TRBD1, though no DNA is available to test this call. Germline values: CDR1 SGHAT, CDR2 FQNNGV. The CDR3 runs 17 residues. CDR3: CASSLDFRTGSTDTQYF.

CDR3 amino acids: CASSQTGLGTEAFF. This chain joins TRBV11-2 and TRBJ1-1; TCRdb designates TRBD1, a call that cannot be tested without DNA. This CDR3 comprises 14 residues. Germline CDR1 and CDR2: SGHAT and FQNNGV.